Listed here are 18 T cell receptor beta chains from one sample, sequenced in a study of shared clonotypes between healthy human individuals. Clones were sequenced by immunoSEQ multiplex PCR, and TCRdb holds only the in-frame ones, with some missing. The sample lists around 1,000,000 clones, 70% to 80% seen once, with about 0.89% in the top ten. Sequencing used memory CD4+ T cells from PBMCs. Subset meaning: CD45RA-negative fraction. The receptors originated from a man aged 18 to 29 in good health. Some clones in this sample may be carry-over from other donors' samples.

The gene calls are TRBV7-2 and TRBJ2-1; 8 nucleotides line up with TRBD2. Trimming took 6 bases from V and 5 from J; bases not matched to a gene: 6. The V gene's germline CDR1 is SGHTA and CDR2 FQGNSA. The CDR3 runs to 14 residues. CDR3 sequence (DNA): TGTGCCAGCAGTTCAGCGGGGGCTAACAATGAGCAGTTCTTC. It is translated as CASSSAGANNEQFF.

This chain connects TRBV5-1 to TRBJ2-7; D ambiguous. The V gene's germline CDR1 is SGHRS and CDR2 YFSETQ. The V end lost 1 base, the J end lost 2 bases, and 10 bases lay between the germline ends. The length of the CDR3 is 14 residues. The CDR3: CASSLYSATYEQYF. The DNA of the CDR3 is TGCGCCAGCAGCTTGTATTCAGCGACCTACGAGCAGTACTTC.

CDR3 sequence: CASSFQASTDTQYF. CDR3 in DNA: TGTGCCAGCAGTTTCCAGGCTAGCACAGATACGCAGTATTTT. The rearrangement uses TRBV6-1 and TRBJ2-3; unclear D gene. Germline lookup yields CDR1 MNHNS and CDR2 SASEGT. CDR3 size: 14 residues. V gave up 5 bases and J gave up 0 bases, with 9 bases separating them.

The chain links TRBV7-9 to TRBJ2-4; 11 bases line up with TRBD2. Germline V gene sequence: CDR1 SEHNR, CDR2 FQNEAQ (reference sequence). V dropped 5 bases and J dropped 9; count of bases not matched to a gene: 9. This CDR3 comprises 15 residues. The CDR3 sequence: CASSQTSGKGSIQYF. The CDR3 DNA follows: TGTGCCAGCAGCCAGACTAGCGGGAAGGGGTCCATTCAGTACTTC.

This chain connects TRBV12-5 to TRBJ1-2, with 11 bases matching TRBD1. From germline, CDR1 is LGHNT and CDR2 FRNRAP. This CDR3 has 14 residues. The V and J ends lost 5 bases and 8 bases, in that order; junction bases with no gene match: 7. The CDR3 loop reads CASGAGQGATGYTF. CDR3 DNA sequence: TGTGCTAGTGGTGCCGGACAGGGGGCGACCGGCTACACCTTC.

The gene calls are TRBV4-2 and TRBJ2-3, with TRBD2 identical over 11 bases. The trim removed 2 bases at V and 1 base at J, leaving 2 bases unmatched. The CDR3 is 16 residues long. Germline values: CDR1 LGHNA, CDR2 YNFKEQ. CDR3 in amino acids: CASSQPTSGGTDTQYF. CDR3 coding DNA: TGTGCCAGCAGCCAACCGACTAGCGGGGGCACAGATACGCAGTATTTT.

The genes are TRBV5-6 and TRBJ1-2; D ambiguous. CDR3 length: 13 amino acids. In germline, CDR1 is SGHDT, CDR2 YYEEEE. The V end lost 4 bases, the J end lost 6 bases, and 13 bases lay between the germline ends. The CDR3 spells CASSPAVTNGYTF. DNA for the CDR3: TGTGCCAGCAGCCCGGCCGTAACGAATGGCTACACCTTC.

V gene TRBV5-1 combines with J gene TRBJ1-2; D remains unclear. Trimming removed 4 bases at V and 4 bases at J, with 14 bases between. The CDR3 contains 14 residues. The germline V gene encodes CDR1 SGHRS and CDR2 YFSETQ. The CDR3: CASSPVDALYGYTF. The CDR3 nucleotides read TGCGCCAGCAGCCCGGTAGACGCTCTCTATGGCTACACCTTC.

The chain links TRBV9 to TRBJ2-1; 11 bases fit TRBD2. This CDR3 is 16 amino acids long. In germline, CDR1 is SGDLS, CDR2 YYNGEE. V gave up 0 bases and J gave up 4 bases; unmatched junction bases: 3. The CDR3 nucleotides are TGTGCCAGCAGCGTAGGTACTAGCGGGGGATACAATGAGCAGTTCTTC. This encodes CASSVGTSGGYNEQFF.

V usage is TRBV4-1 and J usage is TRBJ1-4; 7 bases agree with TRBD1. The germline V gene has CDR1 MGHRA and CDR2 YSYEKL. CDR3 length: 15 amino acids. The V and J ends lost 4 bases and 6 bases, in that order; junction bases with no gene match: 8. In DNA, the CDR3 is TGCGCCAGCAGCCCAAGCCAGGGGGATCATGAAAAACTGTTTTTT. It is translated as CASSPSQGDHEKLFF.

This rearrangement joins TRBV19 to TRBJ1-5; D remains unclear. V lost 4 bases and J 2 bases, leaving 9 bases between the germline ends. CDR1 LNHDA and CDR2 SQIVND come from the germline V gene (reference sequence). This CDR3 comprises 14 residues. CDR3 in amino acids: CASSNDRGNQPQHF. The CDR3 DNA sequence: TGTGCCAGTAGTAACGACCGAGGCAATCAGCCCCAGCATTTT.

V is TRBV7-2 and J is TRBJ2-5; the match to TRBD1 covers 10 bases. The V and J ends lost 0 bases and 4 bases, in that order; junction bases with no gene match: 5. The CDR3 has 16 residues. CDR1 and CDR2 from the germline V gene are SGHTA and FQGNSA. For the CDR3, the DNA is TGTGCCAGCAGCTTAGCCGGGACAGGGGTGACAGAGACCCAGTACTTC. The encoded protein is CASSLAGTGVTETQYF.

The CDR3 is CASSRGAPITEAFF. As DNA, the CDR3 is TGTGCCAGTAGTAGGGGGGCGCCTATCACTGAAGCTTTCTTT. The chain has TRBV19 and TRBJ1-1, with TRBD1 as a possible D gene (6 bases). Germline CDR1 LNHDA, CDR2 SQIVND (reference sequence). The CDR3 extends over 14 amino acids. V was trimmed by 4 bases and J by 4 bases, leaving 13 bases between them.

Only a few counts were recorded for this clone. The chain combines TRBV29-1 with TRBJ2-6; D may be TRBD2 (6 bases). The CDR3 has 16 amino acids. The V gene lost 6 bases and the J gene lost 0 bases, with 15 bases spanning the gap. Per germline, CDR1 SQVTM and CDR2 ANQGSEA. The chain's CDR3 is CSVGGPGNSGANVLTF. The CDR3 nucleotides are TGCAGCGTGGGAGGTCCAGGAAACTCTGGGGCCAACGTCCTGACTTTC.

A note on this clone: A far larger clone is off by one base, so a read error is likely. The V call is TRBV6-1, the J call TRBJ2-2, with D perhaps matching TRBD1 (6 bases). V was trimmed by 0 bases and J by 0 bases, leaving 8 bases between them. The CDR3 has 16 amino acids. Germline CDR1 and CDR2: MNHNS and SASEGT. DNA for the CDR3: TGTGCCAGCAGTGAAGCCGGGACAACGAACACCGGGGAGCTGTTTTTT. Translated, it gives CASSEAGTTNTGELFF.

Worth noting for this clone: The sample holds other DNA sequences that translate to the same CDR3. The chain is built from TRBV9 and TRBJ2-1; no definite D call. Germline-derived CDR1 and CDR2 are SGDLS and YYNGEE. V was trimmed by 2 bases and J by 0 bases, leaving 6 bases between them. The CDR3 runs to 14 residues. The chain's CDR3 is CASSVGSSYNEQFF. The CDR3, as DNA: TGTGCCAGCAGCGTCGGAAGCTCCTACAATGAGCAGTTCTTC.

In its sample, this clone was seen once. V gene TRBV2 combines with J gene TRBJ1-1; 10 nucleotides match TRBD1. Germline V lookup: CDR1 SNHLY, CDR2 FYNNEI. CDR3 length: 15 residues. Trimming removed 6 bases from V and 4 bases from J; junction bases left unmatched: 8. CDR3 residues: CASSGTGAGGTEAFF. In nucleotides, the CDR3 is TGTGCCAGCAGCGGGACAGGGGCTGGTGGCACTGAAGCTTTCTTT.

The chain employs TRBV15 and TRBJ1-4; D is perhaps TRBD1 (5 bases). This CDR3 comprises 15 residues. V shed 2 bases and J shed 5 bases, with 12 bases lying between them. The germline V gene has CDR1 LNHNV and CDR2 YYDKDF (reference sequence). The CDR3 reads CATSRSGEGNEKLFF. CDR3 nucleotide sequence: TGTGCCACCAGCAGATCGGGGGAGGGGAATGAAAAACTGTTTTTT.